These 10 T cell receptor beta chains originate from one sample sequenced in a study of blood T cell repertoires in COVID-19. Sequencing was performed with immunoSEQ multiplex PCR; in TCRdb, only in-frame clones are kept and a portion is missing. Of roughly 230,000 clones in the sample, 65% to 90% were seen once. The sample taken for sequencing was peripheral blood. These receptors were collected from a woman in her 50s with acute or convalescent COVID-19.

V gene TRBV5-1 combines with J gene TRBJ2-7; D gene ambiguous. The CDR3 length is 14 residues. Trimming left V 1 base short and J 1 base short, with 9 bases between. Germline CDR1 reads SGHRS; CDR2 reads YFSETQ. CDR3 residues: CASSLTEPSYEQYF. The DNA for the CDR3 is TGCGCCAGCAGCTTGACAGAGCCTTCCTACGAGCAGTACTTC.

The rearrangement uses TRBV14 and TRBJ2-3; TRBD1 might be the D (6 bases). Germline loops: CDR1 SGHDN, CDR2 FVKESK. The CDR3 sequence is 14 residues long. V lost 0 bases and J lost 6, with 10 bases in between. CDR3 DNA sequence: TGTGCCAGCAGCCAAGATTGGGGGCCGGATACGCAGTATTTT. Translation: CASSQDWGPDTQYF.

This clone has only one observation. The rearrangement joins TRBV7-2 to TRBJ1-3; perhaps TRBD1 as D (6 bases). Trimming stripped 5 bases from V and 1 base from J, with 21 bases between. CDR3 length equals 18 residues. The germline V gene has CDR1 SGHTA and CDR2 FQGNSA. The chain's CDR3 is CASSRGLAGAISGNTIYF. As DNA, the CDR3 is TGTGCCAGCAGCCGGGGACTTGCGGGGGCTATATCTGGAAACACCATATATTTT.

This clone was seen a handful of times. In nucleotides, the CDR3 is TGCAGTGCTAGTTCCGGGACTCCCCTCCACTTT. It specifies CSASSGTPLHF. The chain joins TRBV20-1 to TRBJ1-6, with TRBD1 as a possible D gene (5 bases). The CDR3 consists of 11 residues. V shed 3 bases and J shed 13 bases, with 10 bases lying between them. Germline V CDR1 and CDR2: DFQATT, SNEGSKA (reference sequence).

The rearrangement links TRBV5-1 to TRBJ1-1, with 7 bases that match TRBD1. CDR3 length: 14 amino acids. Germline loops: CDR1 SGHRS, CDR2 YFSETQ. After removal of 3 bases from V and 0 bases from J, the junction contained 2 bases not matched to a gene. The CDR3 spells CASSSQGMNTEAFF. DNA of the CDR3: TGCGCCAGCAGCTCACAGGGGATGAACACTGAAGCTTTCTTT.

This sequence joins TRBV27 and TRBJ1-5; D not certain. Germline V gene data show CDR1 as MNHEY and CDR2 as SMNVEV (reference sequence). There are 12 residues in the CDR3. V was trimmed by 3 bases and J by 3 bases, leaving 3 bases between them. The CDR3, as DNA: TGTGCCAGCAGTTTCGTCAATCAGCCCCAGCATTTT. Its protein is CASSFVNQPQHF.

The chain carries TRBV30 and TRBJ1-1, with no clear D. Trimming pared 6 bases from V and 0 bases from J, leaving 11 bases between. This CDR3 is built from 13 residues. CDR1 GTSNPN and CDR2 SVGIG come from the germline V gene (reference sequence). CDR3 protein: CACKQSLNTEAFF. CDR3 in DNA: TGTGCCTGTAAACAGTCTCTGAACACTGAAGCTTTCTTT.

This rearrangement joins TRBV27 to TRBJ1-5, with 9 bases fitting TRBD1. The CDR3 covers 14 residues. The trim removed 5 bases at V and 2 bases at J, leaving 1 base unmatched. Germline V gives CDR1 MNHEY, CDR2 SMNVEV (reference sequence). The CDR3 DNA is TGTGCCAGCAGTCGGACAGGGGGCAATCAGCCCCAGCATTTT. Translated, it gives CASSRTGGNQPQHF.

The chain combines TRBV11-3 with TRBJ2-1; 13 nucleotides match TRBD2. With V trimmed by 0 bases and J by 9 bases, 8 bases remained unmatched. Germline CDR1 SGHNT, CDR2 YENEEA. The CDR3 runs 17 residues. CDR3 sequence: CASSLESGLAGEGEQFF. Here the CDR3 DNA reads TGTGCCAGCAGCTTAGAATCAGGACTAGCGGGAGAGGGTGAGCAGTTCTTC.

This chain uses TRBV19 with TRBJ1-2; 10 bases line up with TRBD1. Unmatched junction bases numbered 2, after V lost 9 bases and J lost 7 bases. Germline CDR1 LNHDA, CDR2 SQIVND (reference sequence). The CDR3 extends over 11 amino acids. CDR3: CASGTGAGYTF. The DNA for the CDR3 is TGTGCCAGCGGGACAGGGGCTGGCTACACCTTC. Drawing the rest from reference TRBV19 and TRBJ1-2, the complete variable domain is DGGITQSPKYLFRKEGQNVTLSCEQNLNHDAMYWYRQDPGQGLRLIYYSQIVNDFQKGDIAEGYSVSREKKESFPLTVTSAQKNPTAFYLCASGTGAGYTFGSGTRLTVV.